This is a list of T cell receptor beta chains from one sample in a study of shared clonotypes between healthy human individuals. Data came from immunoSEQ multiplex PCR; TCRdb stores just in-frame clones and leaves some out. This table has roughly 570,000 clones, roughly 98% appearing once. Sequencing was carried out using naive CD8+ T cells sorted from blood. These receptors all come from a young man in good health. Both conserved end residues are part of each CDR3. A D gene is named only where the DNA matches it firmly. Clone size is stated in some rows and not others, as once, few, many or a class when expanded.

size: .; V: TRBV5-8; D: .; J: TRBJ2-7; DNA: TGTGCCAGCAGCTTGGTGGTCGACTACGAGCAGTACTTC; CDR3: CASSLVVDYEQYF
size: .; V: TRBV5-4; D: .; J: TRBJ1-1; DNA: TGTGCCAGCAGCTATGGCGTCGAGGGCACTGAAGCTTTCTTT; CDR3: CASSYGVEGTEAFF
size: .; V: TRBV14; D: .; J: TRBJ1-1; DNA: TGTGCCAGCAGCCAGGAAAACCAAGGGGCCACTGAAGCTTTCTTT; CDR3: CASSQENQGATEAFF
size: .; V: TRBV28; D: .; J: TRBJ2-1; DNA: TGTGCCAGCAGTTCAATCGCTGGGGACAATGAGCAGTTCTTC; CDR3: CASSSIAGDNEQFF
size: .; V: TRBV6-1; D: .; J: TRBJ2-1; DNA: TGTGCCAGCAGTGAAGGGCACGGTGAGCAGTTCTTC; CDR3: CASSEGHGEQFF
size: .; V: TRBV5-1; D: TRBD2; J: TRBJ2-7; DNA: TGCGCCAGCAGCTACACGGCCGGGACTAGCTACGAGCAGTACTTC; CDR3: CASSYTAGTSYEQYF
size: .; V: TRBV19; D: TRBD1; J: TRBJ1-2; DNA: TGTGCCAGTAGTATAGATTGGGGACAGTCGAGCTATGGCTACACCTTC; CDR3: CASSIDWGQSSYGYTF
size: .; V: TRBV5-1; D: TRBD1; J: TRBJ1-5; DNA: TGCGCCAGCAGTACTGGACAGGGGGATCAGCCCCAGCATTTT; CDR3: CASSTGQGDQPQHF
size: .; V: TRBV7-9; D: .; J: TRBJ2-1; DNA: TGTGCCAGCAGCCCCCTGGGGCTCCGAATAAAATACAATGAGCAGTTCTTC; CDR3: CASSPLGLRIKYNEQFF
size: .; V: TRBV4-1; D: TRBD1; J: TRBJ1-1; DNA: TGCGCCAGCAGCCAAGGATCGCAGGACAGGGTAACTGAAGCTTTCTTT; CDR3: CASSQGSQDRVTEAFF
size: .; V: TRBV27; D: .; J: TRBJ1-5; DNA: TGTGCCAGCCGGACGGGGTATCAGCCCCAGCATTTT; CDR3: CASRTGYQPQHF
size: .; V: TRBV2; D: TRBD2; J: TRBJ2-5; DNA: TGTGCCAGCGGGAGACTAGCGGGGTCGCGGGAGACCCAGTACTTC; CDR3: CASGRLAGSRETQYF
size: once; V: TRBV29-1; D: .; J: TRBJ2-1; DNA: TGCAGCGTTGCGGCGGTCGGCATTTATGATGAGCAGTTCTTC; CDR3: CSVAAVGIYDEQFF
size: .; V: TRBV27; D: TRBD1; J: TRBJ2-3; DNA: TGTGCCAGCAGTCACAGGGGGCGCGCAGATACGCAGTATTTT; CDR3: CASSHRGRADTQYF
size: once; V: TRBV5-1; D: TRBD2; J: TRBJ2-1; DNA: TGCGCCAGCAGCTTGGAACTGACTAGCGGCTACAATGAGCAGTTCTTC; CDR3: CASSLELTSGYNEQFF
size: .; V: TRBV7-2; D: .; J: TRBJ2-3; DNA: TGTGCCAGCAGCTTAGCGGGAAGTCGTGATACGCAGTATTTT; CDR3: CASSLAGSRDTQYF
size: .; V: TRBV6-1; D: TRBD1; J: TRBJ1-1; DNA: TGTGCCAGCAGTGGGAGACAGGGAAAAGGGAACACTGAAGCTTTCTTT; CDR3: CASSGRQGKGNTEAFF
size: .; V: TRBV29-1; D: .; J: TRBJ2-1; DNA: TGCAGCGTTGAACCGGACGCGGTATGGACTTACAATGAGCAGTTCTTC; CDR3: CSVEPDAVWTYNEQFF
size: .; V: TRBV9; D: TRBD1; J: TRBJ1-1; DNA: TGTGCCAGCAGCGTAGTAGGGACAGGGGGCCCTGAAGCTTTCTTT; CDR3: CASSVVGTGGPEAFF
size: .; V: TRBV11-2; D: .; J: TRBJ1-1; DNA: TGTGCCAGCAGCCCAACAATTATCCCTGAAGCTTTCTTT; CDR3: CASSPTIIPEAFF
size: .; V: TRBV4-3; D: .; J: TRBJ1-1; DNA: TGCGCCAGCAGCCAAGACAGCGAAATGAACACTGAAGCTTTCTTT; CDR3: CASSQDSEMNTEAFF
size: .; V: TRBV6-6; D: .; J: TRBJ2-5; DNA: TGTGCCAGCAGTTACGAGGGGGGTCAAGAGACCCAGTACTTC; CDR3: CASSYEGGQETQYF
size: .; V: TRBV27; D: .; J: TRBJ2-3; DNA: TGTGCCAGCAGTTTATGGGGTAGCGGCACAGATACGCAGTATTTT; CDR3: CASSLWGSGTDTQYF
size: .; V: TRBV30; D: .; J: TRBJ1-1; DNA: TGTGCCTGGGACCAGATGGGGCTGGAAGCTTTCTTT; CDR3: CAWDQMGLEAFF
size: .; V: TRBV27; D: .; J: TRBJ2-4; DNA: TGTGCCAGCAGTTGGGTAGGGGGAGCCCTCCCAACGTCCTTC; CDR3: CASSWVGGALPTSF
size: once; V: TRBV29-1; D: .; J: TRBJ2-1; DNA: TGCAGCGTGGTAGCCCCCCCCCTTGAGCGGGTTTCCTACAATGAGCAGTTCTTC; CDR3: CSVVAPPLERVSYNEQFF
size: .; V: TRBV7-2; D: TRBD1; J: TRBJ1-4; DNA: TGTGCCAGCAGCGCCTACAGGGGCGCAATGGAACTGTTTTTT; CDR3: CASSAYRGAMELFF
size: .; V: TRBV7-9; D: .; J: TRBJ2-3; DNA: TGTGCCAGCAGCCGGGGGCTAGATACGCAGTATTTT; CDR3: CASSRGLDTQYF
size: .; V: TRBV28; D: TRBD2; J: TRBJ2-3; DNA: TGTGCCAGCAAGGCGGGGACTAGCGGCACAGATACGCAGTATTTT; CDR3: CASKAGTSGTDTQYF
size: once; V: TRBV28; D: .; J: TRBJ2-1; DNA: TGTGCCAGCAGACACGGGACGGTCTACAATGAGCAGTTCTTC; CDR3: CASRHGTVYNEQFF
size: .; V: TRBV6-5; D: .; J: TRBJ2-1; DNA: TGTGCCAGCAGATTCGACGGTTCCTACAATGAGCAGTTCTTC; CDR3: CASRFDGSYNEQFF
size: .; V: TRBV30; D: .; J: TRBJ1-5; DNA: TGTGCCTGGAGTGTATGGGGGGTAGATCAGCCCCAGCATTTT; CDR3: CAWSVWGVDQPQHF
size: .; V: TRBV28; D: TRBD1; J: TRBJ2-6; DNA: TGTGCCAGCAGTTGGACAGGCCGCATTTTCTCTGGGGCCAACGTCCTGACTTTC; CDR3: CASSWTGRIFSGANVLTF
size: .; V: TRBV7-6; D: TRBD1; J: TRBJ2-7; DNA: TGTGCCAGCAGCCTGGGACAGGGCCCATTGAAGTACTTC; CDR3: CASSLGQGPLKYF
size: .; V: TRBV4-3; D: .; J: TRBJ2-7; DNA: TGCGCCAGCAGCCAAGACCGCGGGACCCCCTACGAGCAGTACTTC; CDR3: CASSQDRGTPYEQYF
size: .; V: TRBV7-9; D: TRBD1; J: TRBJ2-5; DNA: TGTGCCAGCAGCTTTAAGGGGGCTCGGGAGACCCAGTACTTC; CDR3: CASSFKGARETQYF
size: once; V: TRBV2; D: TRBD2; J: TRBJ2-1; DNA: TGTGCCAGCAGTGGGTCTAGCGGGAGTTCGCGCAATGAGCAGTTCTTC; CDR3: CASSGSSGSSRNEQFF
size: .; V: TRBV27; D: .; J: TRBJ1-2; DNA: TGTGCCAGCAGTTTATGGTCTGGCCCAGGGGGCTACACCTTC; CDR3: CASSLWSGPGGYTF
size: once; V: TRBV27; D: .; J: TRBJ2-3; DNA: TGTGCCAGCAGTTTCGGGTCGGATACGCAGTATTTT; CDR3: CASSFGSDTQYF
size: .; V: TRBV11-2; D: .; J: TRBJ1-4; DNA: TGTGCCAGCAGCCTACGTCACGGCCCAACTAATGAAAAACTGTTTTTT; CDR3: CASSLRHGPTNEKLFF
size: .; V: TRBV13; D: .; J: TRBJ2-1; DNA: TGTGCCAGCAGCTTAGTCACGGCCAATGAGCAGTTCTTC; CDR3: CASSLVTANEQFF
size: .; V: TRBV14; D: .; J: TRBJ2-5; DNA: TGTGCCAGCAGCCAATCTCAGAGGGCCCAAGAGACCCAGTACTTC; CDR3: CASSQSQRAQETQYF
size: .; V: TRBV30; D: .; J: TRBJ2-7; DNA: TGTGCCTGGAGGGCGGAAGGGACCTACGAGCAGTACTTC; CDR3: CAWRAEGTYEQYF
size: .; V: TRBV10-3; D: .; J: TRBJ1-3; DNA: TGTGCCATCAGTGATAATCCGAACACCATATATTTT; CDR3: CAISDNPNTIYF
size: once; V: TRBV7-8; D: .; J: TRBJ1-2; DNA: TGTGCCAGCAGCTTAGGGGAACCCCGACAGCCCAACTATGGCTACACCTTC; CDR3: CASSLGEPRQPNYGYTF
size: .; V: TRBV2; D: TRBD1; J: TRBJ2-5; DNA: TGTGCCAGCATCCCGGGACAGGGACAGACCCAGTACTTC; CDR3: CASIPGQGQTQYF
size: .; V: TRBV20-1; D: .; J: TRBJ2-2; DNA: TGCAGTGGCGTCATCAGCGGGGAGCTGTTTTTT; CDR3: CSGVISGELFF
size: .; V: TRBV27; D: .; J: TRBJ2-2; DNA: TGTGCCAGCAGTTTAAGGGCAGGGAGTTTGAGCGGGGAGCTGTTTTTT; CDR3: CASSLRAGSLSGELFF
size: .; V: TRBV6-6; D: .; J: TRBJ2-5; DNA: TGTGCCAGCAGAGGGATTGATGGGGGAACCCAAGAGACCCAGTACTTC; CDR3: CASRGIDGGTQETQYF
size: .; V: TRBV15; D: .; J: TRBJ1-5; DNA: TGTGCCACCAGCAGGTTGGGGGGGAATCAGCCCCAGCATTTT; CDR3: CATSRLGGNQPQHF
size: .; V: TRBV7-8; D: TRBD1; J: TRBJ2-7; DNA: TGTGCCAGCAGCTTTACTCCGGGACAGGGACCCTACGAGCAGTACTTC; CDR3: CASSFTPGQGPYEQYF
size: .; V: TRBV29-1; D: .; J: TRBJ1-1; DNA: TGCAGCGTTGGTTTGAACACTGAAGCTTTCTTT; CDR3: CSVGLNTEAFF